This T cell receptor beta chain was obtained from a study of T cells in women clearing cervical HPV infection. As for the study in general: With HLA typing for only a few women, HLA confounding remains possible. General study results and limits: Cases carried less TRBV6-7 than controls: approximately 0.1% versus 0.16%.

Trimming cost V 5 bases and J 6 bases; bases outside gene matches: 10. CDR1 is SGHRS and CDR2 is YFSETQ in the germline V gene. CDR3 length: 14 amino acids. About this clone itself: Its antigen is not known. From the germline J gene comes the end of the CDR3, since the read stops 3 residues before it.

Data came from immunoSEQ multiplex PCR; TCRdb stores just in-frame clones and leaves some out. The sample totals about 44,000 clones. Sequenced input: blood buffy coat. The sequence came from a woman aged 18 to 75 with a cervical HPV16 infection that either progressed to CIN3+ or cleared (not recorded which). The V and J genes are TRBV5-1 and TRBJ1-2, with 7 bases fitting TRBD1. The sequenced CDR3 bases are TGCGCCAGCAGTCCCCGGAGGGGGCCGGATGGC. It yields the protein CASSPRRGPDG. The CDR3 in its entirety is CASSPRRGPDGYTF.